The entry that follows covers one TCR beta chain sequence. The sample comes from a study of blood T cell repertoires in COVID-19. Study background: Nucleic acid was either cDNA or gDNA, and it came from T cells, B-cell-depleted T cells, or PBMCs.

In germline, CDR1 is MNHEY, CDR2 SVGEGT. The CDR3 has 16 residues. The V and J ends lost 6 bases and 11 bases, in that order; junction bases with no gene match: 12. Some clones are missing from TCRdb's copy, which holds only in-frame ones; the method was immunoSEQ multiplex PCR. Of about 83,000 clones listed, around 90% were seen once; the top ten hold approximately 2.9%. V and J are TRBV6-2 or TRBV6-3 and TRBJ1-6, with 11 bases lining up with TRBD1. The sequence derives from a woman aged 45-60 years with active or convalescent COVID-19. The sequenced sample consisted of peripheral blood. Here the CDR3 reads CASSPRGGTGGPPLHF. The DNA for the CDR3 is TGTGCCAGCAGCCCGCGAGGGGGGACAGGGGGACCACCCCTCCACTTT.